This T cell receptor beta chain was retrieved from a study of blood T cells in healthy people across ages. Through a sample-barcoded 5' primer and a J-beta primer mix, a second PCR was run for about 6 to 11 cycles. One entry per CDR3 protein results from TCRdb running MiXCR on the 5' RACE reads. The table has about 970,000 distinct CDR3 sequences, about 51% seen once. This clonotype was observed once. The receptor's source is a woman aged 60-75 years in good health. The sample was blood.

CDR3 in amino acids: CSAETTNLAYEQYF. The CDR3 nucleotides are TGCAGTGCGGAGACGACCAACCTCGCCTACGAGCAGTACTTC. This chain links TRBV20-1 with TRBJ2-4; no clear D. The end of the DNA aligns better with TRBJ2-7, so the J call may be wrong. CDR1 and CDR2 from the germline V gene are DFQATT and SNEGSKA (reference sequence). The CDR3 runs 14 residues.